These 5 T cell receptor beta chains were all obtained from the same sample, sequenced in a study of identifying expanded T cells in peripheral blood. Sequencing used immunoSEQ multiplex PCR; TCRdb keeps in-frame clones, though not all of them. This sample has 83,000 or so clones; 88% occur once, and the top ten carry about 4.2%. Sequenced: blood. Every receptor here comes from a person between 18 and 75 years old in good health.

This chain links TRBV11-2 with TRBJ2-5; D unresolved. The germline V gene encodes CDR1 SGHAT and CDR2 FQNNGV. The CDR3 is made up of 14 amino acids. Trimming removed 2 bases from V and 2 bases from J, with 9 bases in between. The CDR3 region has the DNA TGTGCCAGCAGCTTAAGTCCTTTTCAAGAGACCCAGTACTTC. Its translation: CASSLSPFQETQYF.

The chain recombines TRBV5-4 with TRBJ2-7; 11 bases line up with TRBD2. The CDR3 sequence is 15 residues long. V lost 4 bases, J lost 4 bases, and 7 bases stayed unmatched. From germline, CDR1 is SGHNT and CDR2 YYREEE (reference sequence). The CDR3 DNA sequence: TGTGCCAGCAGCCGAGGGACTAGCGGACCGTACGAGCAGTACTTC. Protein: CASSRGTSGPYEQYF.

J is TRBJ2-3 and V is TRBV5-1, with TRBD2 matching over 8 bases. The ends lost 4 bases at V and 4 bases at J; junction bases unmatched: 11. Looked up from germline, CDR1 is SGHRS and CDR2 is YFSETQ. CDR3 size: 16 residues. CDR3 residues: CASSPQRGNGADTQYF. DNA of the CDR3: TGCGCCAGCAGCCCCCAGCGGGGGAATGGGGCAGATACGCAGTATTTT. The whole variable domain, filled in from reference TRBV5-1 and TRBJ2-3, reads KAGVTQTPRYLIKTRGQQVTLSCSPISGHRSVSWYQQTPGQGLQFLFEYFSETQRNKGNFPGRFSGRQFSNSRSEMNVSTLELGDSALYLCASSPQRGNGADTQYFGPGTRLTVL.

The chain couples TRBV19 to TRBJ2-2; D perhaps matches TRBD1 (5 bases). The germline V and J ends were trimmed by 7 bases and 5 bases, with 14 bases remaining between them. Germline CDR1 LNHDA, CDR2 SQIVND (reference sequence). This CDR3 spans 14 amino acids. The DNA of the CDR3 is TGTGCCAGTATCCGGCAGGGTTCGACCGGGGAGCTGTTTTTT. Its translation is CASIRQGSTGELFF.

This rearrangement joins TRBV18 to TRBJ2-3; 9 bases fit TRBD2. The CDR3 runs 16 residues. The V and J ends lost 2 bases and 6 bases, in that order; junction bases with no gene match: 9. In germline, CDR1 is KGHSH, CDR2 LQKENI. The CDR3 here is CASSPDAAGGLDTQYF. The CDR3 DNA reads TGTGCCAGCTCACCAGACGCAGCGGGAGGCTTGGATACGCAGTATTTT.